This is a list of T cell receptor beta chains from one sample in a study of shared clonotypes between healthy human individuals. Clones were sequenced by immunoSEQ multiplex PCR, and TCRdb holds only the in-frame ones, with some missing. This table has about 800,000 clones, about 96% appearing once. Sequencing was done on a sample of naive CD8+ T cells sorted from blood. The receptors here all came from a man between 25 and 39 years old in good health. The CDR3 runs from the conserved cysteine through the conserved F or W.

v_call	j_call	cdr3_aa
TRBV7-9	TRBJ2-7	CASSPEGRTYEQYF
TRBV5-4	TRBJ2-7	CASSLAGLADEQYF
TRBV6-5	TRBJ1-5	CASSAADSNQPQHF
TRBV7-6	TRBJ1-2	CASSPSDYTNYGYTF
TRBV6-5	TRBJ2-1	CASSYSMGIEFF
TRBV7-9	TRBJ2-2	CASSLAWGWELFF
TRBV27	TRBJ2-1	CASHRGHEQFF
TRBV2	TRBJ2-1	CASSEGSHNEQFF
TRBV7-3	TRBJ2-3	CASSGGLAADTQYF
TRBV27	TRBJ2-7	CASSLSRQSYEQYF
TRBV7-9	TRBJ1-6	CASSLGGGRSPLHF
TRBV6-1	TRBJ1-2	CASSEERILTAANYGYTF
TRBV11-2	TRBJ2-4	CASSSSTGAKNIQYF
TRBV28	TRBJ2-1	CASSPRGNLFSGEQFF
TRBV5-4	TRBJ2-5	CASSLGLAGQQETQYF
TRBV6-1	TRBJ2-1	CASSEGLAGVSEQFF
TRBV19	TRBJ2-7	CASSIVGQAYEQYF
TRBV29-1	TRBJ2-1	CSVDEEFDEQFF
TRBV7-8	TRBJ2-1	CASSTGLAGSYNEQFF
TRBV25-1	TRBJ1-3	CASINSGISGNTIYF
TRBV11-3	TRBJ2-5	CASSLTSGSQETQYF
TRBV7-2	TRBJ2-1	CASSSGVGDYNEQFF
TRBV4-1	TRBJ2-1	CASSGASGEQFF
TRBV18	TRBJ2-7	CASSTTYEQYF
TRBV6-1	TRBJ2-7	CASSENRGGSYEQYF
TRBV18	TRBJ2-7	CASSPPAGGPPYEQYF
TRBV10-3	TRBJ2-7	CAITSMTSGATYEQYF
TRBV5-1	TRBJ2-7	CASSDTGTSGIRSLSYEQYF
TRBV27	TRBJ2-7	CASSSGGRVHEQYF
TRBV27	TRBJ2-3	CASSLSVQGAVDTQYF
TRBV7-3	TRBJ2-2	CASSTSSTGELFF
TRBV18	TRBJ2-1	CASGGTSGSNEQFF
TRBV7-9	TRBJ1-4	CASSLRGQGAREKLFF
TRBV27	TRBJ2-6	CASSLITTSGANVLTF
TRBV30	TRBJ2-7	CAWSDTYEQYF
TRBV7-6	TRBJ2-2	CASSSGTEELFF
TRBV4-1	TRBJ2-2	CASREISSPPGELFF
TRBV28	TRBJ1-5	CASSVRGQRQPQHF
TRBV4-1	TRBJ2-3	CASSQEEDTQYF
TRBV7-8	TRBJ2-1	CASTLASGRVLNEQFF
TRBV4-1	TRBJ2-7	CASSQGTSGSSYEQYF
TRBV4-3	TRBJ2-3	CASSQDPTGFTDTQYF
TRBV27	TRBJ2-7	CASSSIGDRPYEQYF
TRBV18	TRBJ2-2	CASSRPGEQGPTGELFF
TRBV18	TRBJ1-2	CASSPYSSGYTF
TRBV29-1	TRBJ2-1	CSVEGEVSYNEQFF
TRBV2	TRBJ2-1	CASSDDYNEQFF
TRBV7-9	TRBJ2-2	CASSFLGELFF
TRBV25-1	TRBJ2-3	CASSEIGSSPDTQYF
TRBV18	TRBJ2-2	CASSPPDRTNTGELFF
TRBV27	TRBJ2-7	CASSLTGGSEQYF
TRBV27	TRBJ2-1	CASSLSLAGYNEQFF
TRBV13	TRBJ1-1	CASSFGTMNTEAFF
TRBV28	TRBJ1-4	CASSSYIMNDSPTNEKLFF
TRBV15	TRBJ2-7	CATSIQREGLYEQYF